The sample holds a few counts of the clone carrying this TCR beta chain. The antigen is undetermined. PCR employed 60 Vbeta and 13 Jbeta primers. Profiling relied on immunoSEQ multiplex PCR, and the TCRdb table lists in-frame clones only, not all of them. The sample includes about 220,000 clones, approximately 88% of them seen just once. This entry is derived from a study of cytomegalovirus exposure and HLA in healthy donors. The CDR3 is 12 amino acids. From germline, CDR1 is MNHEY and CDR2 SVGAGI. Trimming stripped 5 bases from V and 6 bases from J, with 10 bases between. Regarding the study as a whole: Several of the most significant clusters were apparently associated with common viral pathogens in a later analysis. It was assumed in the presence/absence analyses that sequencing depth was roughly uniform across donors.

V gene TRBV6-5 combines with J gene TRBJ1-2, with no clear D. This receptor was obtained from a boy aged 2 to 10 in good health and CMV-seronegative. Source material: PBMCs. Written as DNA, the CDR3 is TGTGCCAGCAGTCACCCAGGCCATGGCTACACCTTC. It specifies CASSHPGHGYTF.